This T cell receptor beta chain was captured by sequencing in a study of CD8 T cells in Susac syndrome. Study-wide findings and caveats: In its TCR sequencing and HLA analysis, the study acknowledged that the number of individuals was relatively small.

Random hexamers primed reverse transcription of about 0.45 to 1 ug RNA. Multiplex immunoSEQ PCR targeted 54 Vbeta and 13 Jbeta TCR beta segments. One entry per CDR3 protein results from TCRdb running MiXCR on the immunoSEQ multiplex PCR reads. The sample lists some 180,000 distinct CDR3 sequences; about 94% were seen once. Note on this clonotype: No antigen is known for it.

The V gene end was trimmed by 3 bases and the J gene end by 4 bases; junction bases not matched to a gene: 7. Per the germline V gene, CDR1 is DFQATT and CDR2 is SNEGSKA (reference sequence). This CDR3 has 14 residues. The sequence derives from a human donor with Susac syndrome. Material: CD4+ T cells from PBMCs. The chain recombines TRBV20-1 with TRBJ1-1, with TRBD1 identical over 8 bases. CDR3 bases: TGCAGTGCTAGGAGGGACAGGTCGGGCACTGAAGCTTTCTTT. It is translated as CSARRDRSGTEAFF.